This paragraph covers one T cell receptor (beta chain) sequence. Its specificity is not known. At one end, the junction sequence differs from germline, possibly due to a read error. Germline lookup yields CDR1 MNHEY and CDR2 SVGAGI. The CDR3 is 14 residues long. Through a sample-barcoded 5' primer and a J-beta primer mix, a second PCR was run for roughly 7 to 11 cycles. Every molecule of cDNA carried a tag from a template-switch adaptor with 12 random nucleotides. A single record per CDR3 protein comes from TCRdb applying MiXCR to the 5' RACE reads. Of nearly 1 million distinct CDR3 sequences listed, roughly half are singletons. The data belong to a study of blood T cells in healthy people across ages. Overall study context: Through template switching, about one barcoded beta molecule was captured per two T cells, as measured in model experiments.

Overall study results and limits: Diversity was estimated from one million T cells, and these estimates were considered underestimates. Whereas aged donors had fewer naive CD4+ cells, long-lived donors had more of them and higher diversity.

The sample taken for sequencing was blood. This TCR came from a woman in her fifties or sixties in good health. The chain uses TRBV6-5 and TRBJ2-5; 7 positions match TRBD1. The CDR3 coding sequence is TGTGCCGGCAGACAGGGCCTGTCGAGAGAGACCCAGTACTTC. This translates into CAGRQGLSRETQYF.